This TCR beta chain originates from a study of Graves' ophthalmopathy and Graves' hyperthyroidism. General study points: The majority of expanded thyroid clonotypes above 0.001 frequency also occurred in blood. At about 69% sensitivity and about 72% specificity, the model predicted progression of the ophthalmopathy.

This clonotype occurred once. The antigen remains unidentified. Germline CDR1 is SGHTA and CDR2 is FQGNSA. This CDR3 contains 13 residues. Unmatched junction bases numbered 6, after V lost 6 bases and J lost 7 bases. Amplification from RNA transcripts yielded the TCR beta CDR3 regions. The first-round RT-PCR employed HTBI primers together with the Qiagen OneStep RT-PCR kit. A multiplex PCR was then performed as the second round. TCRdb passed the multiplex PCR reads through MiXCR, listing each CDR3 protein once. The sample yields roughly 400,000 distinct CDR3 sequences, around 19% seen once. Excluded: other autoimmune disease, uncontrolled infection, pregnancy or lactation.

The source material was peripheral blood. This clonotype was obtained from a young woman with Graves' ophthalmopathy. The chain is built from TRBV7-2 and TRBJ1-2; TRBD1 matches at 9 bases. The CDR3 bases are TGTGCCAGCAGGGGACAGGGATTGGGTGGCTACACCTTC. Translation: CASRGQGLGGYTF.